This T cell receptor (beta chain) was sequenced in a study of T cells in Graves' hyperthyroidism and ophthalmopathy. With 7 bases removed from V and 10 bases from J, the gap between germline ends came to 22 bases. The CDR3 loop spans 14 amino acids. CDR1 and CDR2 from the germline V gene are SEHNR and FQNEAQ (reference sequence). This clonotype was found many times. Its matching antigen is unknown. Graves' hyperthyroidism was deemed stable absent ophthalmopathy progression within 18 months. Newly diagnosed hyperthyroidism patients aged 18 to 65 years had disease lasting under 2 months. Orbital computed tomography, thyroid ultrasound, serum thyroxine and TRAb, and clinical symptoms together informed the diagnoses. Study-wide results and limits: A model of 13 V-J features distinguished ophthalmopathy from stable hyperthyroidism.

Researchers took RNA transcripts and amplified the TCR beta CDR3 regions from them. A set of HTBI primers served as the primers for a first-round RT-PCR of the TCR CDR3. TCRdb re-derived calls from the multiplex PCR reads in MiXCR, one entry per CDR3 protein. The table records a few hundred thousand distinct CDR3 sequences, approximately 44% of them present only once. This chain connects TRBV7-9 to TRBJ2-5, with a possible D match to TRBD1 (5 bases). Source material: peripheral blood or thyroid tissue (not recorded which). This TCR was recovered from a woman aged 18 to 35 with Graves' hyperthyroidism. The CDR3 spells CASKNQGPDEGQYF. The CDR3 nucleotides read TGTGCCAGCAAAAACCAGGGCCCGGATGAAGGCCAGTACTTC.